Here is one T cell receptor beta chain with its context. The clone's antigen remains unknown. Within one base of it there is no much larger clone, and no base qualities were kept. The time point label corresponds to: baseline before first vaccination. Vaccinee samples were obtained from the UK trials COV001 and COV002, which included a single-blind randomized controlled phase 2/3 trial of AZD1222 (ChAdOx1 nCoV-19) in healthy adults. For TCRbeta chain sequencing, PBMC samples from trial participants were taken at day 0 and at day 28 after the second dose. These data are taken from a study of T cell responses to AZD1222 COVID-19 vaccine (dated by TCRdb to the early 2020s). With regard to the full study: AZD1222 recipients whose second dose came at about 4 weeks and those whose second dose came at about 12 weeks were combined into one group, since spike-specific TCR depth and breadth did not differ between the two schedules. TCR sequencing was performed for roughly 250 trial participants, of whom about 200 were given two doses of AZD1222 and 26 were given two doses of MenACWY control vaccine. Enrollment into the trials was organized by age into subgroups of 18-55, 56-69 and 70-plus years, and those subgroups contained about 150, 27 and 61 TCR-sequenced participants, respectively. The research as a whole found: A significant rise in spike-specific TCR breadth and depth was observed after two AZD1222 doses relative to day 0 and relative to MenACWY recipients. The 56-69-year group was small, and its depth increase did not reach significance, likely because of low power. Participants were mostly white British and included more females than males, and it was suggested by the authors that clonal diversity may have been underestimated. Reportedly, close to half of the unique spike-specific TCRs recognized epitopes lying outside the regions that are mutated in the B.1.351 and B.1.1.7 variants. Conclusions about previously exposed vaccinees are limited because only six or seven AZD1222 recipients were SARS-CoV-2 seropositive at baseline. Because no day 14 peak-response samples were available, the repertoires could be characterized only after the peak T cell response. The vaccine-associated CD4 TCRs covered the entire spike protein, and the dominant responses fell in regions 160-218 and 743-854.

The germline V gene specifies SGHDN as CDR1 and FVKESK as CDR2. Inclusive of the bounding cysteine and phenylalanine, the CDR3 is 12 residues long. The kept DNA is CDR3 alone, 36 bases in frame from the first base. V is shortened by 7 bases, J by 4 bases, and the region joining them spans 9 bases. The CDR3 regions of human TCRbeta chains were analyzed by immunosequencing. On the authors' methods: Repertoire TCRs were checked for matches against a reference library of SARS-CoV-2-specific TCRs that had been generated using the MIRA antigen-specificity platform. Breadth meant the fraction of unique TCRs that were SARS-CoV-2-associated, whereas depth meant the fraction of total T cells that were SARS-CoV-2-associated. Using the MIRA data, each spike-specific TCR was assigned both to the spike region to which the TCR was reactive and to a CD4 or CD8 class. Log10-transformed breadth and depth values were compared by one-way ANOVA with Sidak's multiple comparisons tests. Not all clones reach the TCRdb copy of this immuneACCESS table, which keeps in-frame sequences only. Checked studies attribute under half of the gap to unresolved V genes and leave the rest unexplained. Clonal size and the V and J genes are those of that table, whereas D and trimming came from the DNA. The sample table records roughly 150,000 clones; approximately 94% of these occur just once. Jointly, the top ten make up approximately 5.4% of the sample.

The origin of this receptor is an adult in good health. The rearranged segments are TRBV14 and TRBJ2-3, with the D gene too uncertain to name. This specimen was peripheral blood, taken on day 0 of AZD1222 vaccination. The nucleotides read TGTGCCAGCACATTCGTCTCAGATACGCAGTATTTT. Translated, it reads CASTFVSDTQYF.